This T cell receptor beta chain was sequenced for a study of OX40 agonist ivuxolimab in advanced cancers. Sequenced by immunoSEQ multiplex PCR; TCRdb stores in-frame clones only, minus some. Of 80,000 or so clones listed, roughly nine tenths are singletons. This CDR3 contains 14 residues. V gave up 5 bases and J gave up 4 bases; unmatched junction bases: 4. Germline V gene lookup returns CDR1 SEHNR and CDR2 FQNEAQ (reference sequence). The chain carries TRBV7-9 and TRBJ2-2; TRBD1 matches 7 bases. Here the sequenced sample was CD4+ or CD8+ T cells sorted from blood, taken in a trial of the OX40 agonist ivuxolimab. The sequence was collected from an adult with an advanced solid tumor such as melanoma, head and neck, liver or kidney cancer. CDR3 sequence (DNA): TGTGCCAGCAGCCCCGACAGGGCCACCGGGGAGCTGTTTTTT. It encodes CASSPDRATGELFF.